The 4 T cell receptor beta chains below all came from one sample that was sequenced in a study of T cells after yellow fever vaccination. TCRdb fed the 5' RACE reads into MiXCR, producing one record per CDR3 protein. In the table there are approximately 300,000 distinct CDR3 sequences, roughly 10% of which are singletons. Material: CD4+ T cells sorted from PBMCs, obtained 45 days after the yellow fever booster vaccination. The receptors were gathered from a man aged 18 to 29 who received the YFV17D yellow fever vaccine.

This clonotype was recorded a few times. The chain employs TRBV7-8 and TRBJ2-2; the D gene is possibly TRBD1 (8 bases). CDR1 and CDR2 (germline): SGHVS, FQNEAQ. The CDR3 has 16 amino acids. V lost 5 bases and J 3 bases, leaving 16 bases between the germline ends. The CDR3 bases are TGTGCCAGCAGCCTTCAAGCGGGACAGGACACCGGGGAGCTGTTTTTT. Translating it yields CASSLQAGQDTGELFF.

This clonotype was found a few times. The V and J genes are TRBV7-9 and TRBJ1-1, with D maybe TRBD1 (6 bases). Trimming stripped 3 bases from V and 0 bases from J, with 17 bases between. The length of the CDR3 is 17 residues. Germline CDR1 and CDR2: SEHNR and FQNEAQ (reference sequence). The chain's CDR3 is CASSLRQGSFLNTEAFF. Here the CDR3 DNA reads TGTGCCAGCAGCTTGCGCCAGGGGAGTTTTCTGAACACTGAAGCTTTCTTT.

This clonotype was observed a few times. The chain is built from TRBV18 and TRBJ2-2; 10 bases are a match to TRBD1. In germline, CDR1 is KGHSH, CDR2 LQKENI. The CDR3 has 17 residues. Unmatched junction bases numbered 4, after V lost 0 bases and J lost 3 bases. CDR3 nucleotides: TGTGCCAGCTCACCACCGGGACAGGGGTCGGACACCGGGGAGCTGTTTTTT. This translates into CASSPPGQGSDTGELFF. The full variable domain, in which reference TRBV18 and TRBJ2-2 provide the parts outside the CDR3, is NAGVMQNPRHLVRRRGQEARLRCSPMKGHSHVYWYRQLPEEGLKFMVYLQKENIIDESGMPKERFSAEFPKEGPSILRIQQVVRGDSAAYFCASSPPGQGSDTGELFFGEGSRLTVL.

This clonotype was seen only a few times. The chain uses TRBV7-2 and TRBJ1-3, with a weak D call TRBD1 (5 bases). CDR3 size: 15 residues. The V end was cut by 0 bases, the J end by 4 bases, with 10 bases between. The germline gives CDR1 SGHTA, CDR2 FQGNSA. The CDR3 region is CASSLASGVGNTIYF. CDR3 sequence (DNA): TGTGCCAGCAGCTTAGCATCGGGGGTCGGAAACACCATATATTTT.